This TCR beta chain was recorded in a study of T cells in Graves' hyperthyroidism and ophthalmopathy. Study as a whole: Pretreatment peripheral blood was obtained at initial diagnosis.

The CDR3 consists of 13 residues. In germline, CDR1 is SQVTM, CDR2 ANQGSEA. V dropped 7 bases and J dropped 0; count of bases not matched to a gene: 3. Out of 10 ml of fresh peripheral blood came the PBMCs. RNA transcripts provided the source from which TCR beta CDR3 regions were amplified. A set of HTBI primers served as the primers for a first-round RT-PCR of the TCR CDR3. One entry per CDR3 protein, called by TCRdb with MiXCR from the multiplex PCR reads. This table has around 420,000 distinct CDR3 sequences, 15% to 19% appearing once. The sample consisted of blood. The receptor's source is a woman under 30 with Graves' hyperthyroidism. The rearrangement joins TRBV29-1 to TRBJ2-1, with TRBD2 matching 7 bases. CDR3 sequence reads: CSDRTSSYNEQFF. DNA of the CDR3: TGCAGCGACCGGACTAGCTCCTACAATGAGCAGTTCTTC.